This record covers a single T cell receptor beta chain. The CDR3 totals 15 residues. The germline CDR1 and CDR2 sequences are MNHNS and SASEGT. The ends were cut back, 0 bases at V and 4 bases at J, with 9 bases in the middle. Assay: immunoSEQ multiplex PCR; the TCRdb copy retains only in-frame clones and omits some. The sample shows under 300,000 clones, approximately 83% of them seen only once. The data originate from a study of blood T cell repertoires in COVID-19. The sequenced material came from peripheral blood. The receptor comes from a man aged 25 to 45 who had recovered from COVID-19. This sequence joins TRBV6-1 and TRBJ2-2, with a possible D match to TRBD1 (5 bases). CDR3 amino acids: CASSEAQGSTGELFF. Here the CDR3 DNA reads TGTGCCAGCAGTGAAGCCCAGGGAAGCACCGGGGAGCTGTTTTTT.